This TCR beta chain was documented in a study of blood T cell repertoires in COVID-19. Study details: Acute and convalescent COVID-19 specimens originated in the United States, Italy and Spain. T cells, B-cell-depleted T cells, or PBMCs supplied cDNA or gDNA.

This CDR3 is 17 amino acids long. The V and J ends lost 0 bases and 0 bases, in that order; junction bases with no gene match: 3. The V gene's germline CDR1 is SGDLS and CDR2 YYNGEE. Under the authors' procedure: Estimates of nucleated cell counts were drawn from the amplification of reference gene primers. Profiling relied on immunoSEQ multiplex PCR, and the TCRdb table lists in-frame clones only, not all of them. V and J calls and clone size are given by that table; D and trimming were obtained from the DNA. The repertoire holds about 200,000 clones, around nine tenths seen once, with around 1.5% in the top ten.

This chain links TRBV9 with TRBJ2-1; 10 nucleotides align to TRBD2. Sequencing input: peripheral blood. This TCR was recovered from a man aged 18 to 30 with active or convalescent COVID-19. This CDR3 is CASSVAASGGSYNEQFF. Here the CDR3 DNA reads TGTGCCAGCAGCGTAGCAGCTAGCGGGGGCTCCTACAATGAGCAGTTCTTC.